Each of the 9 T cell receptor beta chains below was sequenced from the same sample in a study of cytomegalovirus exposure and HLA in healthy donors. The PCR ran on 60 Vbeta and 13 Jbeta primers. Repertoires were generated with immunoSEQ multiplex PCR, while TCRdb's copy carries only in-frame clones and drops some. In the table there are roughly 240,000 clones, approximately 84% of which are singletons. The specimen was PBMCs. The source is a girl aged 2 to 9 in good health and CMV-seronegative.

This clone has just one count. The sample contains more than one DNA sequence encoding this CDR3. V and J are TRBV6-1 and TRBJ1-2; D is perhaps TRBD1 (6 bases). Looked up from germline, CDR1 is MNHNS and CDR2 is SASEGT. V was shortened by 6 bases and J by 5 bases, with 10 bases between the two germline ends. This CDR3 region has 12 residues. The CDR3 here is CASRETGYGYTF. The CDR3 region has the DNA TGTGCCAGCAGGGAAACAGGGTATGGCTACACCTTC.

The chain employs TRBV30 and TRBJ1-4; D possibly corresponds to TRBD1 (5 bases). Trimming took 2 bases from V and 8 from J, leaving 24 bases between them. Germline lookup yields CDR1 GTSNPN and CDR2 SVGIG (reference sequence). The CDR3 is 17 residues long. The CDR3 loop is CAWSRGGKAPGGEKLFF. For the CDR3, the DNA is TGTGCCTGGAGTAGGGGCGGGAAGGCGCCCGGCGGGGAAAAACTGTTTTTT.

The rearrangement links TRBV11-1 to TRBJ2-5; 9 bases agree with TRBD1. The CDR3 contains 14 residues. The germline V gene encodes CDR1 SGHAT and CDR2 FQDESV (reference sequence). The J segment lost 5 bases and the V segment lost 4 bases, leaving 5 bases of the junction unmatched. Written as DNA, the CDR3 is TGTGCCAGCAGCTCGCGAGACAGGGGGGAGACCCAGTACTTC. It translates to CASSSRDRGETQYF.

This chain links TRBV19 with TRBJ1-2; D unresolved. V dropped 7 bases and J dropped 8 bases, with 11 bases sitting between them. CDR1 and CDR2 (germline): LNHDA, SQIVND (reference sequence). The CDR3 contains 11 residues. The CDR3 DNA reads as TGTGCCAGTACCCGGGGTCGGGGCTACACCTTC. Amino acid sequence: CASTRGRGYTF.

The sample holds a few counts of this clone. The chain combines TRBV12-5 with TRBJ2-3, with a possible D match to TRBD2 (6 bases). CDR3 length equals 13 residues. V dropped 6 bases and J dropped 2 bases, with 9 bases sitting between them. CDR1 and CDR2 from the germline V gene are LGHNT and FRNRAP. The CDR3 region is CASGPGVTDTQYF. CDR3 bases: TGTGCTAGTGGGCCGGGGGTCACAGATACGCAGTATTTT.

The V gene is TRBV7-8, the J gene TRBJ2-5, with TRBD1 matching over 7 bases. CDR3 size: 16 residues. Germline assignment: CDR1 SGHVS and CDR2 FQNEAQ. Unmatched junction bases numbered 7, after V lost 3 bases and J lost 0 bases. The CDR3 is CASSFFTRGYQETQYF. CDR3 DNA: TGTGCCAGCAGCTTCTTCACCAGGGGGTACCAAGAGACCCAGTACTTC. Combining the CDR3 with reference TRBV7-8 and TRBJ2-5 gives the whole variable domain GAGVSQSPRYKVAKRGQDVALRCDPISGHVSLFWYQQALGQGPEFLTYFQNEAQLDKSGLPSDRFFAERPEGSVSTLKIQRTQQEDSAVYLCASSFFTRGYQETQYFGPGTRLLVL.

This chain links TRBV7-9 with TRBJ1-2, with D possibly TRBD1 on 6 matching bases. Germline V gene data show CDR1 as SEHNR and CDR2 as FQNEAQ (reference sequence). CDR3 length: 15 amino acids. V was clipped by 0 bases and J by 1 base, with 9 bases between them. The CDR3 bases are TGTGCCAGCAGCTTAGCGACAGGATTTAACTATGGCTACACCTTC. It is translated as CASSLATGFNYGYTF. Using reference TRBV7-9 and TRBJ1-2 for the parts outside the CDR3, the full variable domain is DTGVSQNPRHKITKRGQNVTFRCDPISEHNRLYWYRQTLGQGPEFLTYFQNEAQLEKSRLLSDRFSAERPKGSFSTLEIQRTEQGDSAMYLCASSLATGFNYGYTFGSGTRLTVV.

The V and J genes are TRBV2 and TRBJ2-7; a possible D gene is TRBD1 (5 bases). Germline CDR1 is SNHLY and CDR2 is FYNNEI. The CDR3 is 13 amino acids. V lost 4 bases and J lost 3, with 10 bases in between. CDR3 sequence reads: CASSVGRDYEQYF. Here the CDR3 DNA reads TGTGCCAGCAGTGTAGGCAGGGACTACGAGCAGTACTTC.

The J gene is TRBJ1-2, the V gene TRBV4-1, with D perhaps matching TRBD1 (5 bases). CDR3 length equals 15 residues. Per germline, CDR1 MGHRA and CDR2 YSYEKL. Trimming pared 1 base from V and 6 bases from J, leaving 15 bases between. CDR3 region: CASSQGPTAGNGYTF. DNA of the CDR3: TGCGCCAGCAGCCAAGGCCCGACAGCTGGGAATGGCTACACCTTC.